Presented here are 27 T cell receptor beta chains from one specimen sequenced in a study of early T cells in non-severe SARS-CoV-2 infection. TCRdb analysed the 5' RACE reads with MiXCR anew, one entry per CDR3 protein. Among approximately 58,000 distinct CDR3 sequences listed, roughly 6.5% were seen once. The sample comprised whole blood. These TCRs come from an adult who was a healthcare worker with PCR-confirmed SARS-CoV-2 infection or an uninfected control (not recorded which).

This clonotype occurred many times. V usage is TRBV5-6 and J usage is TRBJ2-4, with TRBD1 matching 9 bases. In germline, CDR1 is SGHDT, CDR2 YYEEEE. This CDR3 is 16 amino acids long. V gave up 6 bases and J gave up 4 bases; unmatched junction bases: 11. The CDR3 reads CASIPSSGTGKNIQYF. As DNA, the CDR3 is TGTGCCAGCATCCCAAGCTCCGGGACAGGGAAAAACATTCAGTACTTC.

This clonotype was counted a few times. V gene TRBV19 combines with J gene TRBJ1-2; D is possibly TRBD1 (5 bases). Germline CDR1 and CDR2: LNHDA and SQIVND (reference sequence). The CDR3 has 12 amino acids. Trimming removed 7 bases from V and 8 bases from J, with 14 bases in between. CDR3 protein: CASNPGLGGYTF. The CDR3 DNA is TGTGCCAGTAACCCAGGGCTTGGAGGCTACACCTTC.

This clonotype has ten or more counts. The V and J genes are TRBV7-9 and TRBJ1-4; tentative D call: TRBD1 (5 bases). The V gene lost 6 bases and the J gene lost 8 bases, with 19 bases spanning the gap. The germline CDR1 and CDR2 sequences are SEHNR and FQNEAQ (reference sequence). There are 15 residues in the CDR3. CDR3 in amino acids: CASRSLAGSREKLFF. As DNA, the CDR3 is TGTGCCAGCAGGTCCCTGGCAGGGTCTCGAGAAAAACTGTTTTTT. The full variable domain, in which reference TRBV7-9 and TRBJ1-4 provide the parts outside the CDR3, is DTGVSQNPRHKITKRGQNVTFRCDPISEHNRLYWYRQTLGQGPEFLTYFQNEAQLEKSRLLSDRFSAERPKGSFSTLEIQRTEQGDSAMYLCASRSLAGSREKLFFGSGTQLSVL.

This clonotype was observed a few times. The chain links TRBV4-1 to TRBJ2-5, with a weak D call TRBD2 (5 bases). CDR1 is MGHRA and CDR2 is YSYEKL in the germline V gene. The CDR3 has 18 residues. Trimming stripped 2 bases from V and 0 bases from J, with 19 bases between. CDR3 residues: CASSQTTGFYSYQETQYF. The DNA for the CDR3 is TGCGCCAGCAGCCAAACTACGGGATTCTACAGCTACCAAGAGACCCAGTACTTC.

This clonotype was counted between two and nine times. This chain joins TRBV28 and TRBJ2-6; D gene ambiguous. The CDR3 spans 18 residues. With 6 bases removed from V and 3 bases from J, the gap between germline ends came to 21 bases. Germline CDR1 and CDR2: MDHEN and SYDVKM. The CDR3, as DNA: TGTGCCAGCAGCCGATCTACAGAATTTCTCGTTGGGGCCAACGTCCTGACTTTC. Residues: CASSRSTEFLVGANVLTF.

This clonotype appeared many times. V is TRBV7-2 and J is TRBJ2-5; 7 nucleotides match TRBD1. J lost 0 bases, V lost 2 bases, and 3 bases had no gene match. The V gene's germline CDR1 is SGHTA and CDR2 FQGNSA. The CDR3 is made up of 15 amino acids. The CDR3 region is CASSLRTGNQETQYF. The CDR3, as DNA: TGTGCCAGCAGCTTACGGACAGGAAACCAAGAGACCCAGTACTTC. Combining the CDR3 with reference TRBV7-2 and TRBJ2-5 gives the whole variable domain GAGVSQSPSNKVTEKGKDVELRCDPISGHTALYWYRQSLGQGLEFLIYFQGNSAPDKSGLPSDRFSAERTGGSVSTLTIQRTQQEDSAVYLCASSLRTGNQETQYFGPGTRLLVL.

In its sample, this clonotype was seen a few times. The CDR3 sequence is CASSPGTGSTSYEQYF. The CDR3 DNA sequence: TGCGCCAGCAGTCCCGGGACAGGTTCGACTTCCTACGAGCAGTACTTC. The rearrangement uses TRBV10-2 and TRBJ2-7; 8 bases match TRBD1. Trimming took 5 bases from V and 1 from J; bases not matched to a gene: 10. From germline, CDR1 is WSHSY and CDR2 SAAADI. The length of the CDR3 is 16 residues.

This clonotype has more than one count but fewer than ten. The chain couples TRBV20-1 to TRBJ2-1; 8 bases are shared with TRBD2. This CDR3 is built from 14 residues. V lost 0 bases, J lost 10 bases, and 8 bases stayed unmatched. The V gene's germline CDR1 is DFQATT and CDR2 SNEGSKA (reference sequence). The DNA for the CDR3 is TGCAGTGCTAGAGAGCGGGGGGCCCCGAGGGAGCAGTTCTTC. Its protein product is CSARERGAPREQFF.

This clonotype was counted between two and nine times. J is TRBJ2-2 and V is TRBV7-2, with 7 bases that match TRBD1. This CDR3 has 14 residues. Trimming took 5 bases from V and 4 from J; bases not matched to a gene: 4. Germline V gives CDR1 SGHTA, CDR2 FQGNSA. CDR3 bases: TGTGCCAGCAGCCGACAGGGAGCCACCGGGGAGCTGTTTTTT. Amino acids: CASSRQGATGELFF.

This clonotype was detected many times. The V and J genes are TRBV19 and TRBJ1-2; 9 bases are a match to TRBD1. The CDR3 length is 17 residues. CDR1 and CDR2 (germline): LNHDA, SQIVND (reference sequence). V dropped 10 bases and J dropped 4; count of bases not matched to a gene: 19. For the CDR3, the DNA is TGTGCCACAAAATCAAAACCGGGACAGGGAGCGGGCTATGGCTACACCTTC. Protein product: CATKSKPGQGAGYGYTF.

This clonotype was recorded a few times. The chain employs TRBV2 and TRBJ1-1; possible D gene TRBD1, 6 bases. The germline V gene has CDR1 SNHLY and CDR2 FYNNEI. This CDR3 region has 14 residues. V was clipped by 8 bases and J by 1 base, with 14 bases between them. The CDR3 sequence: CASGEGEWNTEAFF. For the CDR3, the DNA is TGTGCCAGCGGGGAGGGGGAATGGAACACTGAAGCTTTCTTT.

This clonotype has ten or more counts. The rearrangement links TRBV7-9 to TRBJ1-4; possible D gene TRBD1, 6 bases. The CDR3 loop spans 15 amino acids. Per the germline V gene, CDR1 is SEHNR and CDR2 is FQNEAQ (reference sequence). V was cut by 4 bases and J by 8 bases, with 17 bases left in between. CDR3 bases: TGTGCCAGCAGCTACCCACAGGGACCAGGGGAAAAACTGTTTTTT. Protein: CASSYPQGPGEKLFF.

This clonotype was seen more than once but under ten times. This sequence joins TRBV20-1 and TRBJ1-5; D is undetermined. This CDR3 spans 13 amino acids. Deletions cut 4 bases from V and 2 bases from J, with 9 bases between. Germline lookup yields CDR1 DFQATT and CDR2 SNEGSKA (reference sequence). This CDR3 reads CSAKRAGNQPQHF. The CDR3 DNA is TGCAGTGCTAAGAGGGCTGGCAATCAGCCCCAGCATTTT.

The rearrangement uses TRBV18 and TRBJ1-1, with D uncertain. Germline CDR1 reads KGHSH; CDR2 reads LQKENI. V lost 6 bases to trimming and J lost 4 bases, with 12 bases between them. The CDR3 extends over 13 amino acids. Written as DNA, the CDR3 is TGTGCCAGCTCCGCTTCCACGAGCACTGAAGCTTTCTTT. Its translation: CASSASTSTEAFF. The whole variable domain, filled in from reference TRBV18 and TRBJ1-1, reads NAGVMQNPRHLVRRRGQEARLRCSPMKGHSHVYWYRQLPEEGLKFMVYLQKENIIDESGMPKERFSAEFPKEGPSILRIQQVVRGDSAAYFCASSASTSTEAFFGQGTRLTVV.

In this sample, this clonotype turned up many times. J is TRBJ2-6 and V is TRBV19; D is ambiguous. With 3 bases removed from V and 0 bases from J, the gap between germline ends came to 12 bases. Per germline, CDR1 LNHDA and CDR2 SQIVND (reference sequence). The CDR3 contains 17 residues. CDR3 loop: CASSITTRLSGANVLTF. DNA for the CDR3: TGTGCCAGTAGTATTACGACAAGACTCTCTGGGGCCAACGTCCTGACTTTC.

This clonotype was counted between two and nine times. The gene calls are TRBV20-1 and TRBJ2-7, with D uncertain. V gave up 5 bases and J gave up 3 bases, with 17 bases separating them. The CDR3 consists of 14 residues. Germline loops: CDR1 DFQATT, CDR2 SNEGSKA (reference sequence). The CDR3 protein is CSAGRPSDLYEQYF. The CDR3 nucleotides read TGCAGTGCTGGACGTCCGTCGGACCTCTACGAGCAGTACTTC.

This clonotype was detected ten times or more. V and J are TRBV5-6 and TRBJ2-7; D unresolved. Trimming took off 2 bases at V and 2 bases at J, with 14 bases between the two ends. The CDR3 contains 15 residues. Germline loops: CDR1 SGHDT, CDR2 YYEEEE. The CDR3 region is CASSLWIAPTYEQYF. The CDR3 DNA reads as TGTGCCAGCAGCTTATGGATAGCCCCGACCTACGAGCAGTACTTC.

V and J are TRBV7-2 and TRBJ2-2; D gene ambiguous. The CDR3 covers 12 residues. The germline V gene has CDR1 SGHTA and CDR2 FQGNSA. The V gene lost 6 bases and the J gene lost 4 bases, with 6 bases spanning the gap. CDR3 residues: CASSYVTGELFF. CDR3 in DNA: TGTGCCAGCAGTTACGTCACCGGGGAGCTGTTTTTT.

This chain connects TRBV12-3 or TRBV12-4 to TRBJ2-3; 9 bases are shared with TRBD1. The CDR3 extends over 16 amino acids. The J segment lost 0 bases and the V segment lost 5 bases, leaving 6 bases of the junction unmatched. The CDR3 bases are TGTGCCAGCAGTCCACAGACAGGGGGGAGCACAGATACGCAGTATTTT. This codes for CASSPQTGGSTDTQYF.

In its sample, this clonotype was seen once. This chain uses TRBV4-3 with TRBJ2-7; D tentatively reads TRBD1 or TRBD2 (6 bases each). V dropped 4 bases and J dropped 6 bases, with 16 bases sitting between them. Looked up from germline, CDR1 is LGHNA and CDR2 is YSLEER. The CDR3 is made up of 14 amino acids. For the CDR3, the DNA is TGCGCCAGCAGCCCTCACGGGGGCGCGTCCGAGCAGTACTTC. Its translation is CASSPHGGASEQYF.

The table lists this clonotype with many counts. CDR3: CASSQSGQGKGEAFF. In DNA, the CDR3 is TGTGCCAGCAGCCAATCCGGCCAGGGGAAGGGTGAAGCTTTCTTT. The chain recombines TRBV16 with TRBJ1-1; D might be TRBD1 (6 bases). CDR1 KGHSY and CDR2 FQNENV come from the germline V gene. The V end was cut by 0 bases, the J end by 7 bases, with 15 bases between. This CDR3 is built from 15 residues.

This clonotype has only a few counts. The V gene is TRBV6-2 or TRBV6-3, the J gene TRBJ2-7, with 8 bases fitting TRBD1. Germline lookup yields CDR1 MNHEY and CDR2 SVGEGT. The CDR3 runs 15 residues. Unmatched junction bases numbered 8, after V lost 6 bases and J lost 1 base. The CDR3 nucleotides read TGTGCCAGCAGCGGACGACAGGGGCCTTCCTACGAGCAGTACTTC. The encoded protein is CASSGRQGPSYEQYF.

This clonotype was counted ten times or more. The chain has TRBV6-5 and TRBJ2-6; D is ambiguous. Germline V gene sequence: CDR1 MNHEY, CDR2 SVGAGI. Between the trimmed V and J ends, which lost 4 bases and 1 base, there was a span of 8 bases. The length of the CDR3 is 15 residues. The CDR3, as DNA: TGTGCCAGCAGTTCGCCGCAATCTGGGGCCAACGTCCTGACTTTC. Encoded protein: CASSSPQSGANVLTF.

This clonotype was seen ten or more times. The rearrangement joins TRBV20-1 to TRBJ1-3; possibly TRBD1 for D (5 bases). V was cut by 1 base and J by 0 bases, with 19 bases left in between. The CDR3 covers 18 residues. Germline V gene sequence: CDR1 DFQATT, CDR2 SNEGSKA (reference sequence). DNA for the CDR3: TGCAGTGCTAGAGGCGAATTGGACATTCCGAGCTCTGGAAACACCATATATTTT. Its protein product is CSARGELDIPSSGNTIYF.

In this sample, this clonotype turned up a few times. The V gene is TRBV7-6, the J gene TRBJ1-3; 7 bases map to TRBD1. Unmatched junction bases numbered 4, after V lost 5 bases and J lost 3 bases. This CDR3 is built from 14 residues. Germline V gene sequence: CDR1 SGHVS, CDR2 FNYEAQ. The CDR3 DNA reads TGTGCCAGCAGCAACCGGGACAGTGGAAACACCATATATTTT. It specifies CASSNRDSGNTIYF.

The J gene is TRBJ1-6, the V gene TRBV18; D uncertain. Germline V lookup: CDR1 KGHSH, CDR2 LQKENI. V gave up 6 bases and J gave up 2 bases, with 11 bases separating them. The CDR3 contains 15 residues. The CDR3 DNA reads as TGTGCCAGCTCCCCCAGCCAAGCCTATAATTCACCCCTCCACTTT. Its protein product is CASSPSQAYNSPLHF. Supplemented by reference TRBV18 and TRBJ1-6, the full variable domain reads NAGVMQNPRHLVRRRGQEARLRCSPMKGHSHVYWYRQLPEEGLKFMVYLQKENIIDESGMPKERFSAEFPKEGPSILRIQQVVRGDSAAYFCASSPSQAYNSPLHFGNGTRLTVT.

This clonotype was seen many times. The rearrangement joins TRBV7-9 to TRBJ1-2, with a possible D match to TRBD1 (5 bases). Germline CDR1 is SEHNR and CDR2 is FQNEAQ (reference sequence). The CDR3 totals 14 residues. The V end lost 4 bases, the J end lost 0 bases, and 9 bases lay between the germline ends. CDR3 protein: CASSSGATNYGYTF. Here the CDR3 DNA reads TGTGCCAGCAGCTCCGGGGCTACTAACTATGGCTACACCTTC.